These T cell receptor beta chains were read from a single sample in a study of T cells in Graves' hyperthyroidism and ophthalmopathy. MiXCR was run by TCRdb on the multiplex PCR reads, yielding one entry per CDR3 protein. Altogether around 600,000 distinct CDR3 sequences are present, 12% to 15% being singletons, with the ten largest covering about 6.6%. The sample consisted of blood. The receptors shown here come from a woman younger than 30 with Graves' ophthalmopathy. CDR3s include the opening cysteine and the closing phenylalanine or tryptophan. Each record gives: V gene, clone size, J gene, D gene, CDR3 protein, CDR3 DNA. D genes are given only for firm matches. Some rows have no size entry. The others give once, few or many, or a class for an expanded clone.

TRBV7-9	-	TRBJ2-6	-	CASSARTRSGANVLTF	TGTGCCAGCAGCGCCCGGACCCGCTCTGGGGCCAACGTCCTGACTTTC
TRBV2	many	TRBJ2-7	TRBD2	CASEAGTSGYEQYF	TGTGCCAGCGAAGCGGGGACTAGCGGATACGAGCAGTACTTC
TRBV11-2	many	TRBJ2-3	TRBD2	CASRLGRLAQITDTQYF	TGTGCATCGCGGTTGGGGCGACTAGCACAAATCACAGATACGCAGTATTTT
TRBV7-9	-	TRBJ1-2	TRBD1	CASSLVPPLDRGHGYTF	TGTGCCAGCAGCTTAGTCCCTCCCCTCGACAGGGGACATGGCTACACCTTC
TRBV29-1	few	TRBJ1-4	-	CSVEDHYRELFF	TGCAGCGTTGAAGATCATTACAGGGAACTGTTTTTT
TRBV6-2/TRBV6-3	many	TRBJ2-1	-	CASRHGGYSYNEQFF	TGTGCCAGCAGGCACGGCGGCTACTCCTACAATGAGCAGTTCTTC
TRBV3-1	many	TRBJ1-1	-	CASSPHTPSPTLQGLNTEAFF	TGTGCCAGCAGCCCACACACACCAAGCCCTACCCTCCAGGGACTGAACACTGAAGCTTTCTTT
TRBV27	many	TRBJ1-6	-	CASSLGGYSPLHF	TGTGCCAGCAGTTTGGGGGGATATTCACCCCTCCACTTT
TRBV18	many	TRBJ2-1	TRBD1	CASSSRDRGLEVQFF	TGTGCCAGCTCATCCCGGGACAGGGGGCTGGAGGTGCAGTTCTTC
TRBV19	many	TRBJ2-3	TRBD1	CASSIGTGASTDTQYF	TGTGCCAGTAGTATCGGGACAGGCGCTAGCACAGATACGCAGTATTTT
TRBV7-2	many	TRBJ1-3	-	CASRLGGGADGNTIYF	TGTGCCAGCAGGCTCGGGGGGGGGGCGGACGGAAACACCATATATTTT
TRBV7-3	few	TRBJ2-6	TRBD1	CASSLMQGALAGANVLTF	TGTGCCAGCAGCTTAATGCAGGGGGCTTTAGCTGGGGCCAACGTCCTGACTTTC
TRBV10-3	-	TRBJ1-5	TRBD1	CVTGQGASSSNQPQHF	TGTGTCACCGGACAGGGGGCCTCTTCGAGCAATCAGCCCCAGCATTTT
TRBV6-1	-	TRBJ2-7	-	CASSELHPGYEQYF	TGTGCCAGCAGTGAACTTCATCCCGGGTACGAGCAGTACTTC
TRBV4-1	-	TRBJ1-3	-	CASSQGPSGNTIYF	TGCGCCAGCAGCCAAGGGCCCTCTGGAAACACCATATATTTT
TRBV6-2/TRBV6-3	many	TRBJ2-7	TRBD2	CASSYSTRLAGAYEQYF	TGTGCCAGCAGTTACTCCACTAGACTAGCGGGGGCCTACGAGCAGTACTTC
TRBV4-1	-	TRBJ2-5	-	CASSVGIQETQYF	TGCGCCAGCAGCGTCGGGATTCAAGAGACCCAGTACTTC
TRBV18	few	TRBJ2-5	-	CASSRFDPADFQETQYF	TGTGCCAGCTCACGCTTTGATCCAGCCGACTTCCAAGAGACCCAGTACTTC
TRBV27	many	TRBJ1-1	TRBD1	CASSKYRGLNTEAFF	TGTGCCAGCAGTAAATACAGGGGGCTGAACACTGAAGCTTTCTTT
TRBV20-1	-	TRBJ2-5	-	CSARKGAQETQYF	TGCAGTGCGCGGAAGGGAGCTCAAGAGACCCAGTACTTC
TRBV29-1	few	TRBJ2-7	TRBD1	CSLDRAAYEQYF	TGCAGCCTGGACAGGGCCGCCTACGAGCAGTACTTC
TRBV9	few	TRBJ2-2	TRBD2	CARKGAAGGPGMDTGELFF	TGTGCCAGAAAGGGGGCAGCGGGAGGGCCGGGGATGGACACCGGGGAGCTGTTTTTT
TRBV11-2	many	TRBJ2-1	TRBD2	CASSLDLAGGFDEQFF	TGTGCCAGCAGCTTAGATCTGGCGGGAGGGTTCGATGAGCAGTTCTTC
TRBV5-1	-	TRBJ2-3	-	CASSLRAARGSTDTQYF	TGCGCCAGCAGCTTGAGGGCGGCCCGGGGATCCACAGATACGCAGTATTTT
TRBV24-1	few	TRBJ2-5	-	CATSDPHRGLQETQYF	TGTGCCACCAGTGACCCCCACAGGGGACTCCAAGAGACCCAGTACTTC
TRBV5-5	many	TRBJ2-7	-	CASSLRQETYEQYF	TGTGCCAGCAGCTTGAGACAGGAGACCTACGAGCAGTACTTC
TRBV6-1	-	TRBJ2-7	TRBD1	CASSGATGGAYEQYF	TGTGCCAGCAGTGGGGCGACAGGGGGGGCCTACGAGCAGTACTTC
TRBV24-1	few	TRBJ2-7	TRBD1	CATSDQFSGQGAYEQYF	TGTGCCACCAGTGACCAATTCTCGGGACAGGGAGCCTACGAGCAGTACTTC
TRBV18	many	TRBJ2-1	TRBD2	CASSPLAGDNEQFF	TGTGCCAGCTCACCACTAGCGGGAGACAATGAGCAGTTCTTC
TRBV27	many	TRBJ1-1	TRBD1	CASRPTGGTEAFF	TGTGCCAGCAGACCCACAGGGGGCACTGAAGCTTTCTTT
TRBV30	many	TRBJ1-1	-	CAWTKTGNTEAFF	TGTGCCTGGACTAAGACAGGGAACACTGAAGCTTTCTTT
TRBV4-1	few	TRBJ2-1	TRBD2	CASSQGSGTSGRNEQFF	TGCGCCAGCAGCCAAGGATCCGGGACTAGCGGGCGGAATGAGCAGTTCTTC
TRBV9	-	TRBJ2-1	-	CASSVEAPNEQFF	TGTGCCAGCAGCGTAGAGGCCCCCAATGAGCAGTTCTTC
TRBV7-2	many	TRBJ1-1	TRBD1	CASSSVTGTGGGTEAFF	TGTGCCAGCAGCTCGGTTACCGGGACAGGGGGCGGAACTGAAGCTTTCTTT
TRBV5-1	few	TRBJ2-5	-	CASSLEWGQETQYF	TGCGCCAGCAGCTTGGAATGGGGCCAAGAGACCCAGTACTTC
TRBV28	many	TRBJ1-5	TRBD1	CASSLPGGAQQPQHF	TGTGCCAGCAGTTTGCCAGGGGGCGCGCAGCAGCCCCAGCATTTT
TRBV12-5	many	TRBJ2-1	TRBD1	CASGSWTGGVNEQFF	TGTGCTAGTGGTTCCTGGACAGGGGGTGTCAATGAGCAGTTCTTC
TRBV7-2	many	TRBJ2-2	TRBD2	CASSSLAGGEGELFF	TGTGCCAGCAGCTCACTAGCGGGAGGGGAAGGGGAGCTGTTTTTT
TRBV30	few	TRBJ2-1	TRBD2	CAWTSGRSMSDEQFF	TGTGCCTGGACTAGCGGGAGGTCTATGAGCGATGAGCAGTTCTTC
TRBV6-1	few	TRBJ2-1	TRBD2	CASTKLSTSGSLEQFF	TGTGCCAGCACCAAATTATCGACTAGCGGGAGTCTTGAGCAGTTCTTC
TRBV7-6	few	TRBJ1-6	-	CASSSRTSGYNSPLHF	TGTGCCAGCAGCTCTCGGACTTCCGGCTATAATTCACCCCTCCACTTT
TRBV2	-	TRBJ1-2	-	CASTFTPDSNYGYTF	TGTGCCAGCACTTTTACCCCGGACAGTAACTATGGCTACACCTTC
TRBV11-2	many	TRBJ1-2	-	CASSRTPGDYGYTF	TGTGCCAGCAGCCGGACACCCGGAGACTATGGCTACACCTTC
TRBV12-3/TRBV12-4	-	TRBJ1-5	TRBD1	CASSLGTGEPQPQHF	TGTGCCAGCAGTTTAGGGACAGGGGAGCCTCAGCCCCAGCATTTT
TRBV6-2/TRBV6-3	-	TRBJ2-1	-	CASIMRALYNEQFF	TGTGCCAGCATTATGCGGGCCCTTTATAATGAGCAGTTCTTC
TRBV7-9	many	TRBJ2-7	TRBD1	CASSLSMGQGSYEQYF	TGTGCCAGCAGCTTATCTATGGGACAGGGGAGCTACGAGCAGTACTTC
TRBV20-1	many	TRBJ2-1	TRBD1	CSANRQGDEQFF	TGCAGTGCTAACCGACAGGGCGATGAGCAGTTCTTC